The clone carrying this T cell receptor (beta chain) has a single count. The antigen remains undetermined. With V trimmed by 5 bases and J by 2 bases, 4 bases remained unmatched. This CDR3 region has 14 residues. Germline CDR1 reads SGHAT; CDR2 reads FQNNGV. These data originate in a study of T-cell reconstitution after alpha-beta-depleted transplantation in children. Study conclusions and caveats: Once a year had passed after transplant, T-cell counts and diversity came mostly from newly produced T cells. It was reported that alpha-beta T cells came from several hundred expanded graft clones (about two months after transplant). Surviving thymic progenitors and recipient T cells were the source of high TCRbeta diversity at day 60 in some patients.

The TCRbeta library incorporated unique molecular identifiers. Using its own MiXCR run on the PCR reads, TCRdb lists one record per CDR3 protein. The table records under 750,000 distinct CDR3 sequences, about 23% of them present only once. The sequence came from a boy younger than two who had a stem cell transplant for acute myeloid leukemia, so the T cells may come from the graft donor. Specimen: PBMCs, mostly from graft donor cells, collected 360 days after TCRalphabeta/CD19-depleted stem cell transplant. The genes are TRBV11-2 and TRBJ2-3; TRBD1 matches 7 bases. In DNA form, the CDR3 reads TGTGCCAGCAGCGAGGGACAGTTCACAGATACGCAGTATTTT. Translated, it gives CASSEGQFTDTQYF.